The 25 T cell receptor beta chains given below trace back to one sample, sequenced in a study of T cells in Graves' hyperthyroidism and ophthalmopathy (dated by TCRdb to about 2019). Library preparation was by multiplex PCR. Instrument used: Illumina HiSeq 2000. TCR beta CDR3 regions were amplified from RNA transcripts. A first-round RT-PCR of the TCR CDR3 used the HTBI primer set with the Qiagen OneStep RT-PCR kit. The public reads were quality trimmed at Q25 with fastp and then assembled into clones with MiXCR by TCRdb, keeping productive beta chains. Rows merge per CDR3 protein into single entries with the most common DNA and genes. Here the sample has approximately 640,000 distinct CDR3 sequences; just under 45% occur a single time. The top ten hold under 8.5% of the sample. Sequenced sample: peripheral blood or thyroid tissue (not recorded which). These receptors all come from an adult man with Graves' disease, either hyperthyroidism or ophthalmopathy (not recorded which).

V and J are TRBV18 and TRBJ1-1; D gene uncertain. CDR1 and CDR2 from the germline V gene are KGHSH and LQKENI. The CDR3 has 16 residues. V was pared by 1 base and J by 3 bases, with 15 bases between. The CDR3 here is CASSPHPGFTDTEAFF. In DNA form, the CDR3 reads TGTGCCAGCTCACCACATCCAGGCTTCACGGACACTGAAGCTTTCTTT.

J is TRBJ1-6 and V is TRBV7-2; 8 bases align to TRBD1. The CDR3 is made up of 14 amino acids. V shed 3 bases and J 8 bases; nucleotides not matched to a gene: 3. Germline V CDR1 and CDR2: SGHTA, FQGNSA. CDR3 protein: CASSLGTGDSPLHF. For the CDR3, the DNA is TGTGCCAGCAGCTTGGGGACAGGAGATTCACCCCTCCACTTT. The variable domain in full, with the rest retrieved from reference TRBV7-2 and TRBJ1-6, is GAGVSQSPSNKVTEKGKDVELRCDPISGHTALYWYRQSLGQGLEFLIYFQGNSAPDKSGLPSDRFSAERTGGSVSTLTIQRTQQEDSAVYLCASSLGTGDSPLHFGNGTRLTVT.

Many counts were recorded for this clonotype. The rearrangement links TRBV12-3 or TRBV12-4 to TRBJ2-7; TRBD2 matches 12 bases. The CDR3 is 15 amino acids. The V gene end was trimmed by 5 bases and the J gene end by 2 bases; junction bases not matched to a gene: 4. CDR3 bases: TGTGCCAGCAGTACGCGACTAGCGGGAGCCTACGAGCAGTACTTC. Its translation is CASSTRLAGAYEQYF.

V gene TRBV29-1 combines with J gene TRBJ2-1; 10 positions match TRBD1. Unmatched junction bases numbered 2, after V lost 4 bases and J lost 5 bases. The germline V gene encodes CDR1 SQVTM and CDR2 ANQGSEA. The CDR3 has 13 residues. For the CDR3, the DNA is TGCAGCGTTGGGGGACAGGGGAACAATGAGCAGTTCTTC. Protein sequence: CSVGGQGNNEQFF.

This chain uses TRBV29-1 with TRBJ1-2; TRBD1 is a possible D gene (6 bases). Germline assignment: CDR1 SQVTM and CDR2 ANQGSEA. The CDR3 runs to 11 residues. Trimming removed 6 bases from V and 6 bases from J, with 11 bases in between. The CDR3 spells CSVEQGDGYTF. The DNA of the CDR3 is TGCAGCGTGGAACAGGGCGATGGCTACACCTTC.

In its sample, this clonotype was seen a few times. The rearrangement links TRBV29-1 to TRBJ1-1; D unclear. CDR1 SQVTM and CDR2 ANQGSEA come from the germline V gene. V lost 5 bases and J lost 2, with 12 bases in between. CDR3 length equals 13 residues. In nucleotides, the CDR3 is TGCAGCGTTTTCGGGCGGACTAACACTGAAGCTTTCTTT. The encoded protein is CSVFGRTNTEAFF.

At least ten counts were recorded for this clonotype. The gene calls are TRBV20-1 and TRBJ2-7; 7 bases are a match to TRBD1. After removal of 2 bases from V and 3 bases from J, the junction contained 7 bases not matched to a gene. This CDR3 contains 14 residues. The germline CDR1 and CDR2 sequences are DFQATT and SNEGSKA (reference sequence). This CDR3 reads CSARTLQGNYEQYF. CDR3 DNA: TGCAGTGCTAGAACCCTACAGGGGAACTACGAGCAGTACTTC.

The genes are TRBV10-3 and TRBJ1-6, with D perhaps matching TRBD1 (6 bases). Germline CDR1 ENHRY, CDR2 SYGVKD. The CDR3 length is 13 residues. Trimming left V 8 bases short and J 7 bases short, with 12 bases between. CDR3 bases: TGTGCCATCGCAGGGGCTCAGAATTCACCCCTCCACTTT. It codes for CAIAGAQNSPLHF.

The chain employs TRBV7-9 and TRBJ2-7; 7 bases align to TRBD1. CDR3 size: 15 residues. V lost 5 bases to trimming and J lost 2 bases; unmatched junction nucleotides: 9. Per the germline V gene, CDR1 is SEHNR and CDR2 is FQNEAQ (reference sequence). CDR3: CASSQEVTGAYEQYF. CDR3 in DNA: TGTGCCAGCAGCCAAGAAGTAACAGGGGCCTACGAGCAGTACTTC.

There are many counts of this clonotype. V gene TRBV7-2 combines with J gene TRBJ2-7; TRBD2 is a possible D gene (6 bases). Trimming shortened V by 1 base and J by 7 bases, and 14 bases separated the two germline ends. The V gene's germline CDR1 is SGHTA and CDR2 FQGNSA. The CDR3 contains 14 residues. CDR3 nucleotide sequence: TGTGCCAGCAGCTTAGGACGGGAGACGAGAGAGCAGTACTTC. This translates into CASSLGRETREQYF. Complete variable domain (other parts from reference TRBV7-2 and TRBJ2-7): GAGVSQSPSNKVTEKGKDVELRCDPISGHTALYWYRQSLGQGLEFLIYFQGNSAPDKSGLPSDRFSAERTGGSVSTLTIQRTQQEDSAVYLCASSLGRETREQYFGPGTRLTVT.

The chain couples TRBV5-4 to TRBJ2-5, with TRBD1 as a possible D gene (6 bases). Trimming removed 4 bases at V and 3 bases at J, with 22 bases between. CDR1 SGHNT and CDR2 YYREEE come from the germline V gene (reference sequence). The CDR3 has 17 residues. CDR3 protein: CASSQDLSQGGKETQYF. CDR3 DNA: TGTGCCAGCAGCCAAGACCTCTCTCAAGGGGGAAAAGAGACCCAGTACTTC.

In its sample, this clonotype was seen a few times. The J gene is TRBJ1-2, the V gene TRBV5-1; D may be TRBD1 (5 bases). Looked up from germline, CDR1 is SGHRS and CDR2 is YFSETQ. Trimming removed 0 bases at V and 8 bases at J, with 17 bases between. This CDR3 comprises 15 residues. CDR3 sequence reads: CASSLVLTGSRGYTF. CDR3 DNA sequence: TGCGCCAGCAGCTTGGTACTAACAGGATCAAGGGGCTACACCTTC.

This chain links TRBV25-1 with TRBJ2-2, with a possible D match to TRBD1 (5 bases). The germline V gene has CDR1 MGHDK and CDR2 SYGVNS. The CDR3 consists of 15 residues. V lost 4 bases to trimming and J lost 1 base, with 10 bases between them. The CDR3 coding sequence is TGTGCCAGCAGTGGATTCCAGGGGAACACCGGGGAGCTGTTTTTT. Translating it yields CASSGFQGNTGELFF.

In this sample, this clonotype turned up a few times. The V gene is TRBV24-1, the J gene TRBJ1-1, with D possibly matching TRBD1 (5 bases). CDR1 and CDR2 (germline): KGHDR, SFDVKD. Trimming removed 0 bases at V and 0 bases at J, with 13 bases between. CDR3 size: 17 residues. CDR3 region: CATSDLGAGEMNTEAFF. The CDR3 region has the DNA TGTGCCACCAGTGATTTGGGGGCGGGGGAAATGAACACTGAAGCTTTCTTT.

The genes are TRBV19 and TRBJ1-5; D may be TRBD1 (5 bases). Trimming took off 3 bases at V and 7 bases at J, with 16 bases between the two ends. Germline CDR1 reads LNHDA; CDR2 reads SQIVND (reference sequence). The CDR3 runs 15 residues. DNA for the CDR3: TGTGCCAGTAGTATGGCAGGGAGGGCCAGGCAGCCCCAGCATTTT. Its protein product is CASSMAGRARQPQHF.

The chain carries TRBV20-1 and TRBJ2-7; TRBD1 agrees at 10 bases. CDR3 length equals 14 residues. V lost 3 bases and J lost 4; bases outside the gene matches: 6. Per germline, CDR1 DFQATT and CDR2 SNEGSKA (reference sequence). CDR3 nucleotide sequence: TGCAGTGCTAGCCGACAGGGGGCCCAGTACGAGCAGTACTTC. It encodes CSASRQGAQYEQYF.

The gene calls are TRBV2 and TRBJ2-2; the match to TRBD2 covers 8 bases. Germline V gene lookup returns CDR1 SNHLY and CDR2 FYNNEI. The CDR3 is made up of 15 amino acids. V shed 5 bases and J 6 bases; nucleotides not matched to a gene: 8. CDR3 region: CASSSTGLVPGELFF. DNA of the CDR3: TGTGCCAGCAGTTCGACGGGACTAGTTCCCGGGGAGCTGTTTTTT. Drawing the rest from reference TRBV2 and TRBJ2-2, the complete variable domain is EPEVTQTPSHQVTQMGQEVILRCVPISNHLYFYWYRQILGQKVEFLVSFYNNEISEKSEIFDDQFSVERPDGSNFTLKIRSTKLEDSAMYFCASSSTGLVPGELFFGEGSRLTVL.

This clonotype was seen repeatedly, ten times or more. This chain uses TRBV19 with TRBJ1-6, with 11 bases fitting TRBD1. Germline CDR1 reads LNHDA; CDR2 reads SQIVND (reference sequence). The CDR3 runs to 15 residues. J lost 8 bases, V lost 5 bases, and 5 bases had no gene match. CDR3 nucleotide sequence: TGTGCCAGTAGTTCCGGACAGGGGGCATATTCACCCCTCCACTTT. Residues: CASSSGQGAYSPLHF.

Only a few counts were recorded for this clonotype. The chain uses TRBV7-8 and TRBJ1-5, with TRBD1 identical over 8 bases. The J segment lost 1 base and the V segment lost 1 base, leaving 9 bases of the junction unmatched. Germline V gives CDR1 SGHVS, CDR2 FQNEAQ. The CDR3 covers 18 residues. CDR3 sequence reads: CASSLDRRGQASNQPQHF. As DNA, the CDR3 is TGTGCCAGCAGCTTAGATCGCCGGGGACAGGCAAGCAATCAGCCCCAGCATTTT. The full variable domain, with the rest looked up from reference TRBV7-8 and TRBJ1-5, is GAGVSQSPRYKVAKRGQDVALRCDPISGHVSLFWYQQALGQGPEFLTYFQNEAQLDKSGLPSDRFFAERPEGSVSTLKIQRTQQEDSAVYLCASSLDRRGQASNQPQHFGDGTRLSIL.

This chain links TRBV20-1 with TRBJ2-5; the D gene is possibly TRBD2 (6 bases). V was cut by 3 bases and J by 0 bases, with 17 bases left in between. Germline loops: CDR1 DFQATT, CDR2 SNEGSKA (reference sequence). The CDR3 spans 16 residues. The CDR3 is CSARSFMGGHQETQYF. The CDR3 bases are TGCAGTGCTAGGTCCTTTATGGGGGGTCACCAAGAGACCCAGTACTTC.

This clonotype was recorded a few times. This chain uses TRBV7-9 with TRBJ1-5; possible D gene TRBD1, 5 bases. Trimming removed 6 bases at V and 3 bases at J, with 15 bases between. The CDR3 has 15 residues. In germline, CDR1 is SEHNR, CDR2 FQNEAQ (reference sequence). CDR3 residues: CASSEGRQINQPQHF. CDR3 nucleotides: TGTGCCAGCAGTGAAGGGAGACAGATCAATCAGCCCCAGCATTTT.

The J gene is TRBJ1-3, the V gene TRBV11-1, with 10 nucleotides matching TRBD1. The CDR3 is 14 amino acids. CDR1 is SGHAT, CDR2 FQDESV, per germline (reference sequence). V lost 4 bases and J lost 8; bases outside the gene matches: 5. Written as DNA, the CDR3 is TGTGCCAGCAGCTGGAGACAGGGGGCAGACACCATATATTTT. It yields the protein CASSWRQGADTIYF. Looking up the rest from reference TRBV11-1 and TRBJ1-3 gives the full variable domain: EAEVAQSPRYKITEKSQAVAFWCDPISGHATLYWYRQILGQGPELLVQFQDESVVDDSQLPKDRFSAERLKGVDSTLKIQPAELGDSAMYLCASSWRQGADTIYFGEGSWLTVV.

This clonotype occurred once. One end of the junction is discordant with germline, which a read error may explain. J is TRBJ1-2 and V is TRBV2; the D gene is possibly TRBD1 (6 bases). CDR1 is SNHLY, CDR2 FYNNEI, per germline. The CDR3 is 15 amino acids. The CDR3 region has the DNA TGTGCCATCAGTGATCCGGGGGGCGCCGGCTATGGCTACACCTTC. Its translation is CAISDPGGAGYGYTF.

This clonotype was detected a few times. This chain connects TRBV5-1 to TRBJ2-5, with D perhaps matching TRBD2 (6 bases). Germline V gene lookup returns CDR1 SGHRS and CDR2 YFSETQ. This CDR3 region has 15 residues. V lost 4 bases and J 5 bases, leaving 18 bases between the germline ends. The CDR3 nucleotides read TGCGCCAGCAGCGGCGGGACTGGCCGTGGGGAGACCCAGTACTTC. The encoded protein is CASSGGTGRGETQYF.

The chain couples TRBV29-1 to TRBJ2-7, with 8 nucleotides matching TRBD2. CDR1 and CDR2 (germline): SQVTM, ANQGSEA. V gave up 6 bases and J gave up 1 base; unmatched junction bases: 11. This CDR3 has 15 amino acids. The CDR3 loop reads CSVPRAGVGSYEQYF. The CDR3 DNA is TGCAGCGTGCCAAGAGCGGGAGTAGGGTCCTACGAGCAGTACTTC.